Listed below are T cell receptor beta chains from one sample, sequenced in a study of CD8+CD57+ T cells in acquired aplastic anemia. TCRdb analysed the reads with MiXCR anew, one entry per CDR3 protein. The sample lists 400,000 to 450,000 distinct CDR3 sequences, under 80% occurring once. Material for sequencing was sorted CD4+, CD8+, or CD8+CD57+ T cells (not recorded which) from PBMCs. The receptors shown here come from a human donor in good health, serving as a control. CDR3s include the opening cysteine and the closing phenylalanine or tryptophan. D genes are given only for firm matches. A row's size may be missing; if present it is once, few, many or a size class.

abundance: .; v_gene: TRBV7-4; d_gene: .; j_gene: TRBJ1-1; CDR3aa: CASSSVRALSSSSF; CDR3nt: .
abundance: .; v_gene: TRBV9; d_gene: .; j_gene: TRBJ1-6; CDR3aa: CASSVDAGRNSPLHF; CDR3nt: TGTGCCAGCAGCGTAGATGCCGGGAGGAATTCACCCCTCCACTTT
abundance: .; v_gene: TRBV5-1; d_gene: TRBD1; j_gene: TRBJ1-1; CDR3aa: CASSLVGGIPDTEAFF; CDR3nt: TGCGCCAGCAGCTTGGTAGGGGGCATACCGGACACTGAAGCTTTCTTT
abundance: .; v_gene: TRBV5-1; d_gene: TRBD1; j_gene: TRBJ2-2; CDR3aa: CASSLVGQGAGTEELFF; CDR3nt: TGCGCCAGCAGCTTGGTTGGACAGGGGGCTGGCACCGAGGAGCTGTTTTTT
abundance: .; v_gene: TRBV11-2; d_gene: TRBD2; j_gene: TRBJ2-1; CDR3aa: CASSLGLAVANNEQFF; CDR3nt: TGTGCCAGCAGTTTGGGACTAGCGGTAGCCAACAATGAGCAGTTCTTC
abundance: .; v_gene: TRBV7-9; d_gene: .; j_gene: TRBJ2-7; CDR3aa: CASSFQGGLYEQYF; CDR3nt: TGTGCCAGCAGCTTCCAGGGAGGTCTGTACGAGCAGTACTTC
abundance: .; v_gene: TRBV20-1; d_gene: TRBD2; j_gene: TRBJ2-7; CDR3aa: CSARYLAGSEQYF; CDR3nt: TGCAGTGCTAGATATCTAGCGGGGAGCGAGCAGTACTTC
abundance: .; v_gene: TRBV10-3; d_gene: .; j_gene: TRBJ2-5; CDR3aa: CASSEYGGQETQYF; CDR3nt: TGTGCCAGCAGTGAGTACGGGGGACAAGAGACCCAGTACTTC
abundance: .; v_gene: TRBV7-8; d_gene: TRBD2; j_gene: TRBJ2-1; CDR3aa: CATSLAASGGNNEQFF; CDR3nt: TGTGCCACCAGCTTAGCGGCTAGCGGGGGTAATAATGAGCAGTTCTTC
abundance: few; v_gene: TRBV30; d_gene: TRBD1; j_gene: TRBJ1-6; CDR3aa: CAWGVEGAGGNSPLHF; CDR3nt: TGTGCCTGGGGGGTAGAGGGGGCTGGTGGAAATTCACCCCTCCACTTT
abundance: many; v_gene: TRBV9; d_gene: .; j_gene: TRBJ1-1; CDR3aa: CASSVDWGGLSSEAFF; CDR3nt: TGTGCCAGCAGCGTAGATTGGGGGGGCCTCTCCTCTGAAGCTTTCTTT
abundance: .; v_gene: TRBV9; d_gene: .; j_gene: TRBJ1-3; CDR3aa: CASSARGAGTNTIYF; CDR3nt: TGTGCCAGCAGCGCACGGGGAGCGGGTACGAACACCATATATTTT
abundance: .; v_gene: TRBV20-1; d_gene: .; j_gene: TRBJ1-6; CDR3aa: CSASGGAIETLHF; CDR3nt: TGCAGTGCTAGCGGGGGAGCCATTGAAACCCTCCACTTT
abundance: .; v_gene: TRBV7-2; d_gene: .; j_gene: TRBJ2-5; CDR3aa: CASSLGGSYNEQFQYF; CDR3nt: TGTGCCAGCAGCTTAGGCGGGTCCTACAATGAGCAGTTCCAGTACTTC
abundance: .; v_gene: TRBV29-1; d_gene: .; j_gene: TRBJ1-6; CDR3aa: CSVQTGWGPPLHF; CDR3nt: TGCAGCGTACAAACAGGTTGGGGTCCACCCCTCCACTTT
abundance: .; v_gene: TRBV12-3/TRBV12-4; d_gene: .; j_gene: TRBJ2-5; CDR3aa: CASSSYGGQGKETQYF; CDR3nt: TGTGCCAGCAGTTCTTACGGGGGGCAGGGTAAAGAGACCCAGTACTTC
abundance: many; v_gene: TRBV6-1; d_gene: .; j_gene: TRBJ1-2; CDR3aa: CASSDFNYGYTF; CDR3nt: TGTGCCAGCAGTGATTTTAACTATGGCTACACCTTC
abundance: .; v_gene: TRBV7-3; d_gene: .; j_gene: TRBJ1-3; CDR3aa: CASSVRGSGGYTVYF; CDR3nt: TGTGCCAGCAGCGTTCGGGGTAGCGGGGGGTACACAGTATATTTT
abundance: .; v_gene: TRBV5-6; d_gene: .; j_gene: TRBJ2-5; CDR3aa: CASSLVPGEETQYF; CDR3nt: TGTGCCAGCAGCTTGGTCCCAGGGGAAGAGACCCAGTACTTC
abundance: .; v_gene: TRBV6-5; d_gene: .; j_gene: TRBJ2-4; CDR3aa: CASRIIVLGENIQYF; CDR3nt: TGTGCCAGCAGGATTATCGTTCTTGGCGAAAACATTCAGTACTTC
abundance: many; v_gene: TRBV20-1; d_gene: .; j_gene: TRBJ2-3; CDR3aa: CSASLTPRETDTQYF; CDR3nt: TGCAGTGCTAGTCTGACGCCGAGGGAGACAGATACGCAGTATTTT
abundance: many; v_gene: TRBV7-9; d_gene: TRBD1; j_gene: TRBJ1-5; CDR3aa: CASSSRDRNQPQHF; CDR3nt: TGTGCCAGCAGCTCCCGGGACAGAAATCAGCCCCAGCATTTT
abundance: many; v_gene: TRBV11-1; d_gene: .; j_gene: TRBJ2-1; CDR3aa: CASSFGSNEQFF; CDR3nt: TGTGCCAGCAGCTTCGGCTCCAATGAGCAGTTCTTC
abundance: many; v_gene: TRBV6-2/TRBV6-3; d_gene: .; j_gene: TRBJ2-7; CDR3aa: CASSLPGTPGWGEQYF; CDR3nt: TGTGCCAGCAGCCTCCCAGGGACACCCGGGTGGGGCGAGCAGTACTTC
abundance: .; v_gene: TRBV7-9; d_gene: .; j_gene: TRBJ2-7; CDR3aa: CASSLSGTGYEQYF; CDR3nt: TGTGCCAGCAGCTTAAGCGGGACAGGCTACGAGCAGTACTTC
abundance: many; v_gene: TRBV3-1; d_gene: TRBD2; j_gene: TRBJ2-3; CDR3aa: CASSQAAPSGGASDTQYF; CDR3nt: TGTGCCAGCAGCCAAGCCGCTCCTAGCGGGGGGGCCTCAGATACGCAGTATTTT
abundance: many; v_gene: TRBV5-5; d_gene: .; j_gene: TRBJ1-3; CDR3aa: CASSLVVSGNTIYF; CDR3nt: TGTGCCAGCAGCCTCGTTGTCTCTGGAAACACCATATATTTT
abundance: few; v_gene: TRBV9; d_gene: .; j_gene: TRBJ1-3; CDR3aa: CASSVTESGNTIYF; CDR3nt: TGTGCCAGCAGCGTAACTGAGTCTGGAAACACCATATATTTT
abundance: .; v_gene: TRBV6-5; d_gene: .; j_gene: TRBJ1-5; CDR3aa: CASRVVNQPQHF; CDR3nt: TGTGCCAGCAGGGTCGTGAATCAGCCCCAGCATTTT
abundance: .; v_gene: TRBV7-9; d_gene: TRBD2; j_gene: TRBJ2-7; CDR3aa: CASSPPSSGSSYEQYF; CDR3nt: TGTGCCAGCAGCCCTCCGAGTAGCGGGAGCTCCTACGAGCAGTACTTC
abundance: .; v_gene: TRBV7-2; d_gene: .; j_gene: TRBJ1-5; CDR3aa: CASSAPPVEFYQHF; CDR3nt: TGTGCCAGCAGCGCACCTCCCGTTGAATTCTACCAGCATTTT
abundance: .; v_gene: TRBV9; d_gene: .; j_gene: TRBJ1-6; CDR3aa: CASSVTLEASEQF; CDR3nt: TGTGCCAGCAGCGTAACTCTTGAGGCCTCCGAGCAGTTT
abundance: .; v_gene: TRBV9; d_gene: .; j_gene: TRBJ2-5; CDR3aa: CASTVALWLHIRYF; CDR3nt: TGTGCCAGCACTGTAGCACTATGGCTACACATTCGGTACTTC
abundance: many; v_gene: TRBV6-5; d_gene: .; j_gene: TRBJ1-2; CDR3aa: CASSPLTRGYGYTF; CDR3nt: TGTGCCAGCAGTCCCCTTACCCGTGGCTATGGCTACACCTTC
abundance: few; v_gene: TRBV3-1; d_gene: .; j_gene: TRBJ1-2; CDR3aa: CASSQDLLRGPFYGYTF; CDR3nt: TGTGCCAGCAGCCAAGATCTTCTTCGTGGGCCGTTCTATGGCTACACCTTC
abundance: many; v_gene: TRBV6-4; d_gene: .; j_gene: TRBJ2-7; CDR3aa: CASSTEPGLYEQYF; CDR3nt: TGTGCCAGCAGTACAGAACCGGGGCTCTACGAGCAGTACTTC
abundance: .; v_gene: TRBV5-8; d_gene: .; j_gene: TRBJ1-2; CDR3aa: CASSLDRDLGYTF; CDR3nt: TGTGCCAGCAGCTTGGACAGGGATTTGGGCTACACCTTC
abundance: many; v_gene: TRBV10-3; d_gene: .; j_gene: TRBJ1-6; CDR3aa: CAISGQGYSPLHF; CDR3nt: TGTGCCATCTCAGGGCAGGGTTATTCACCCCTCCACTTT
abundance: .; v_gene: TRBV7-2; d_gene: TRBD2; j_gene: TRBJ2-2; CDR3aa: CASSFSGGADDAELFF; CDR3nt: TGTGCCAGCAGCTTTAGCGGGGGGGCGGATGACGCGGAGCTGTTTTTT
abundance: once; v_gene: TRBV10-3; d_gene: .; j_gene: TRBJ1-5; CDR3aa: CAISEGGHQPQHF; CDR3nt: TGTGCCATCAGTGAGGGGGGCCATCAGCCCCAGCATTTT
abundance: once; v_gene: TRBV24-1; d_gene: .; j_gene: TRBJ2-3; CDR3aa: CATSGRRTDTQYF; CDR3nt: TGTGCCACCAGTGGAAGAAGAACAGATACGCAGTATTTT
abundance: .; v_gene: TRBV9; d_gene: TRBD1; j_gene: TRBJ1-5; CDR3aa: CASSFLDRGNNQPQHF; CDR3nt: TGTGCCAGCAGCTTCCTTGACAGGGGGAACAATCAGCCCCAGCATTTT
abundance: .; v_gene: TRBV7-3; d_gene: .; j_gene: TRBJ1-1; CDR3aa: CASSTLAGGNEQFFF; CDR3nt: TGTGCCAGCAGCACGCTAGCGGGGGGGAATGAGCAGTTTTTCTTT
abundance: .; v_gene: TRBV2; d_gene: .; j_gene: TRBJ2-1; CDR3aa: CASSAAWYNEQFF; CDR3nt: TGTGCCAGCAGTGCTGCCTGGTACAATGAGCAGTTCTTC
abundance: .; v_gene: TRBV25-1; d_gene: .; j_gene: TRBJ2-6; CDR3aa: CASSEFSGANVLTF; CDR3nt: TGTGCCAGCAGTGAATTCTCTGGGGCCAACGTCCTGACTTTC
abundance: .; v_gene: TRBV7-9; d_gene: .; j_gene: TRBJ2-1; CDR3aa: CASSLGGGDRRTNEQFF; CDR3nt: TGTGCCAGCAGCTTAGGGGGTGGAGACAGGAGGACCAATGAGCAGTTCTTC
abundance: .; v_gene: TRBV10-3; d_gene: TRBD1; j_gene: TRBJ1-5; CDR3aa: CAITTGGNQPQHF; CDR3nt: TGTGCCATCACTACAGGGGGCAATCAGCCCCAGCATTTT
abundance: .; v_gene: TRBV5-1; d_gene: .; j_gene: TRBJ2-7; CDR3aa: CASSLYRTYEQYF; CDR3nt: TGCGCCAGCAGCTTATACCGCACGTACGAGCAGTACTTC
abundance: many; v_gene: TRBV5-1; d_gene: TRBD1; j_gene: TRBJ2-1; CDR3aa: CASSWMGTGFNEQFF; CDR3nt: TGCGCCAGCAGCTGGATGGGGACAGGGTTCAATGAGCAGTTCTTC